In its sample, the clone carrying this T cell receptor beta chain was seen many times. The antigen remains undetermined. The data stem from a study of T cells in Graves' hyperthyroidism and ophthalmopathy. Study background: Peripheral blood was obtained at initial diagnosis, preceding any treatment. Study-wide results and caveats: The model predicted ophthalmopathy a median about 6.6 months before onset. Blood samples included most of the expanded thyroid clonotypes exceeding 0.001.

Researchers took RNA transcripts and amplified the TCR beta CDR3 regions from them. An initial round of RT-PCR targeting the TCR CDR3 relied on the HTBI primer set. TCRdb passed the multiplex PCR reads through MiXCR, listing each CDR3 protein once. Of more than 500,000 distinct CDR3 sequences listed, around 15% are singletons. The sequence came from a woman aged 25 to 45 with Graves' hyperthyroidism. Specimen: blood.

CDR3 sequence: CASHTRQSNTGELFF. The CDR3 nucleotides read TGTGCCAGCCATACGAGACAGTCGAACACCGGGGAGCTGTTTTTT. The chain couples TRBV28 to TRBJ2-2, with a tentative D call TRBD1 (5 bases). Germline V lookup: CDR1 MDHEN, CDR2 SYDVKM. This CDR3 spans 15 amino acids. Trimming took off 8 bases at V and 0 bases at J, with 13 bases between the two ends.